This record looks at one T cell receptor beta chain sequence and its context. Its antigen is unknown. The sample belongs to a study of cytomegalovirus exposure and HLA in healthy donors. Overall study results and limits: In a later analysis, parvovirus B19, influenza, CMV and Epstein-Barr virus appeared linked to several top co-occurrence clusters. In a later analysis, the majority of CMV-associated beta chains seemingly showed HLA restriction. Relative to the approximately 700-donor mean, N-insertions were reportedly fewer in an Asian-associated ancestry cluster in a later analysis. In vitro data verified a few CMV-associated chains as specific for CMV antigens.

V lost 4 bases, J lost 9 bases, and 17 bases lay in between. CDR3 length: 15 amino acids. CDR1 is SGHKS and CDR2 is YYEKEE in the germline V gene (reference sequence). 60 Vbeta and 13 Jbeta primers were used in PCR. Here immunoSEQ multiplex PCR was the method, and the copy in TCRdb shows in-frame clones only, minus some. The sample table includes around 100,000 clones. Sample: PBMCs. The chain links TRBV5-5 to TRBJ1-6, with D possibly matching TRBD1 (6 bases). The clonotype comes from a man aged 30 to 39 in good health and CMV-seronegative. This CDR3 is CASSGLTATGSPLHF. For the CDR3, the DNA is TGTGCCAGCAGCGGTTTAACCGCGACAGGTTCACCCCTCCACTTT.